These 2 T cell receptor beta chains were sequenced from one sample in a study of long-term antiretroviral therapy in people with HIV (dated 2022 in TCRdb). The immunoSEQ hsTCRB v3.0 assay was used at survey level resolution to sequence the TRB variable region. Held by TCRdb, this immuneACCESS table contains in-frame sequences only and omits some clones. Under half of the omission traces to an unresolved V gene where checked; the cause of the rest is unknown. In all, the sample holds 30,000 to 40,000 clones, and 87% of those were seen once. The ten top clones hold roughly 13% of the sample. This sample comprised unsorted PBMCs, obtained 1.1 years after starting antiretroviral therapy. All receptors derive from a young man with HIV.

The chain uses TRBV29-1 and TRBJ1-5, with D hard to call. Germline V gene data show CDR1 as SQVTM and CDR2 as ANQGSEA. Trimming took 0 bases from V and 11 from J, leaving 8 bases between them. This CDR3 comprises 11 residues. The CDR3 loop is CSVEDKKTQHF. The CDR3 DNA reads as TGCAGCGTTGAAGATAAGAAGACCCAGCATTTT.

The J gene is TRBJ1-6, the V gene TRBV6-1; D is unresolved. Deletions cut 2 bases from V and 8 bases from J, with 16 bases between. The CDR3 consists of 16 residues. Germline CDR1 reads MNHNS; CDR2 reads SASEGT. The CDR3 DNA sequence: TGTGCCAGCAGTGAAAGTACCCTCCCTTGGGATTCACCCCTCCACTTT. It specifies CASSESTLPWDSPLHF.